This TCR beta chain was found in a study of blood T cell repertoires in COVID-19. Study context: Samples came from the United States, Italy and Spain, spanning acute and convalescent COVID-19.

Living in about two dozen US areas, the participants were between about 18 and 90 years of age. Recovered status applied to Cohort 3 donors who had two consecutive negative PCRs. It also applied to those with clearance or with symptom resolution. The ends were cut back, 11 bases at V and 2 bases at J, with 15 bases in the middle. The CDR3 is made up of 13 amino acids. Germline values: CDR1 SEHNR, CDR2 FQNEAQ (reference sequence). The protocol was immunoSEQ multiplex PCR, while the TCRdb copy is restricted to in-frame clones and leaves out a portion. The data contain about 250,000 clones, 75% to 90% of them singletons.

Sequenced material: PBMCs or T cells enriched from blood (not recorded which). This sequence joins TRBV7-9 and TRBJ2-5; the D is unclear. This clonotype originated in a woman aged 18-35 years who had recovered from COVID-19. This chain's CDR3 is CASVDSIQETQYF. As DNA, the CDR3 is TGTGCCTCCGTTGACTCCATTCAAGAGACCCAGTACTTC.